The T cell receptor beta chain under discussion was sequenced for a study of cytomegalovirus exposure and HLA in healthy donors. In the study overall: The 666 first-cohort repertoires shared a platform with the approximately 110 validation repertoires, as reported in a later analysis.

A remark on this clone: Its antigen remains unknown.

This table comes from immunoSEQ multiplex PCR, and its TCRdb copy is limited to in-frame clones, with some not included. The sample yields around 60,000 clones, about 92% seen once. Germline V CDR1 and CDR2: SEHNR, FQNEAQ (reference sequence). The CDR3 is 14 residues long. The ends were cut back, 3 bases at V and 10 bases at J, with 16 bases in the middle. General observations from the study: Some public TCRs appeared in many individuals, while most sequences were rare.

The receptor was isolated from a woman in her late teens or twenties in good health and CMV-seronegative. The gene calls are TRBV7-9 and TRBJ1-3, with D unresolved. Sequenced material: PBMCs. The CDR3 loop is CASSFGGATETIYF. CDR3 nucleotide sequence: TGTGCCAGCAGCTTTGGCGGCGCTACGGAAACCATATATTTT.